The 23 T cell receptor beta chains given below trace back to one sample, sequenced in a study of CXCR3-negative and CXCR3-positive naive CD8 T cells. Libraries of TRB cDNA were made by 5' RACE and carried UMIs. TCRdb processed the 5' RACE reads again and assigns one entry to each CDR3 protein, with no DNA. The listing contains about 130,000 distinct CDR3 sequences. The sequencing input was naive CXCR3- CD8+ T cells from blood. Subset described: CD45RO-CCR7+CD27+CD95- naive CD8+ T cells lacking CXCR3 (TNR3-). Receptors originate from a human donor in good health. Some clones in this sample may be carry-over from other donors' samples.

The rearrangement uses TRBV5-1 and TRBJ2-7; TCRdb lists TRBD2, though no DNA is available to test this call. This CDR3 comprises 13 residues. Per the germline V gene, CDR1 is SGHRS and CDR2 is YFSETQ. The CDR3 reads CASSWGEGYEQYF.

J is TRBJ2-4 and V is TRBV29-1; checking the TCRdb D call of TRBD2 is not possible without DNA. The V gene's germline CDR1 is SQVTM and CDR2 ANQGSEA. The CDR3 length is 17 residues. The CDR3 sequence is CSARGLIAGLAKNIQYF.

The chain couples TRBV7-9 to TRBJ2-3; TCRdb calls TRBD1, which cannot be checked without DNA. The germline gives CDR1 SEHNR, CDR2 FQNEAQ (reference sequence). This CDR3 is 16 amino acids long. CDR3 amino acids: CASSLASGTAEDTQYF.

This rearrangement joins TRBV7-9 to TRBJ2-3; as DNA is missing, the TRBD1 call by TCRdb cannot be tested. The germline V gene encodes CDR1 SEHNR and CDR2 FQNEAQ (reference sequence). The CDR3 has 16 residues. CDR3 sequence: CASSNTGQGPHDTQYF.

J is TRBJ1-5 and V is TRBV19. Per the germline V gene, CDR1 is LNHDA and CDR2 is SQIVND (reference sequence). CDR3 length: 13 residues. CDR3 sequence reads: CASSTSSNQPQHF.

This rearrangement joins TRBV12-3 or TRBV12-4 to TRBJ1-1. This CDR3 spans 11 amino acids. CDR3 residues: CASSWAGRAFF.

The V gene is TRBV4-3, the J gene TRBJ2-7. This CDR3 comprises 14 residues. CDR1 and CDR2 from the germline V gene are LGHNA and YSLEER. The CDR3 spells CASSQGRNGYEQYF.

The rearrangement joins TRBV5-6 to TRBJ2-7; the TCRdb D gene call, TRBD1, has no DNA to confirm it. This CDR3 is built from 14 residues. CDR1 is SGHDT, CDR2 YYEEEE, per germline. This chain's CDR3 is CASSLGTVSYEQYF.

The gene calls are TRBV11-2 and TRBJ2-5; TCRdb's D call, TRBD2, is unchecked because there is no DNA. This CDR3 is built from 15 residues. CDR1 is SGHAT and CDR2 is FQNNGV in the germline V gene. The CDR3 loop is CASSLWTSGSETQYF.

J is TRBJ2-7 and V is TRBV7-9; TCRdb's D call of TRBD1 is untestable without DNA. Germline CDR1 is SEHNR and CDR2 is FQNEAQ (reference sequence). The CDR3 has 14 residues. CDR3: CASSAPKDPYEQYF.

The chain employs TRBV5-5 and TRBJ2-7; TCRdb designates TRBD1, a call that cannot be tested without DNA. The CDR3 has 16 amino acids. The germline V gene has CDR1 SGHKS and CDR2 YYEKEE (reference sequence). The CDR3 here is CASSLSPGPLFYEQYF.

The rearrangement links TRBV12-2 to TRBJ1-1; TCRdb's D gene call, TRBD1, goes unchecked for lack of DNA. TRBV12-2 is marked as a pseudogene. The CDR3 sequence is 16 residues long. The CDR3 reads CASRLAETGPNTEAFF.

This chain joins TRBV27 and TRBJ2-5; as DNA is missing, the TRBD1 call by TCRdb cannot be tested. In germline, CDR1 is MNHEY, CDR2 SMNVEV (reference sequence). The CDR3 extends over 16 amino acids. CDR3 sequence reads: CASSLLPPGGRETQYF.

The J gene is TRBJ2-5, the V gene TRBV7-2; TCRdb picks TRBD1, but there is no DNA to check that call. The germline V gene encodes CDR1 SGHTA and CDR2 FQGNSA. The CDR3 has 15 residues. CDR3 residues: CASKDPGQPQETQYF.

The CDR3 loop is CASSLEADTQYF. The chain couples TRBV5-1 to TRBJ2-3. The CDR3 has 12 residues. CDR1 and CDR2 from the germline V gene are SGHRS and YFSETQ.

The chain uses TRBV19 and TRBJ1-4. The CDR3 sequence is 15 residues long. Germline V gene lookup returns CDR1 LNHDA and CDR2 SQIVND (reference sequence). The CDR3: CASSPRRATNEKLFF.

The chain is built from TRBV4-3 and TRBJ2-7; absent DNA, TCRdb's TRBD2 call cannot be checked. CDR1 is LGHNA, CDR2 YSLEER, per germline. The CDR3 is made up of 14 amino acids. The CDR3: CASSQGRGDYEQYF.

The CDR3: CASSYGAGPYNEQFF. The chain has TRBV6-6 and TRBJ2-1; TCRdb's D gene call, TRBD1, goes unchecked for lack of DNA. This CDR3 is 15 amino acids long. Germline CDR1 MNHNY, CDR2 SVGAGI (reference sequence).

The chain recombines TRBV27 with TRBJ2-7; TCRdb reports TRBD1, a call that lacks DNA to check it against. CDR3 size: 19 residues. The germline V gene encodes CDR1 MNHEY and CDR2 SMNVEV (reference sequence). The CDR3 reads CASSLSGQGSPYRNYEQYF.

The CDR3 loop reads CSVVGSAGELFF. The chain is built from TRBV29-1 and TRBJ2-2. The CDR3 is made up of 12 amino acids. The germline CDR1 and CDR2 sequences are SQVTM and ANQGSEA.

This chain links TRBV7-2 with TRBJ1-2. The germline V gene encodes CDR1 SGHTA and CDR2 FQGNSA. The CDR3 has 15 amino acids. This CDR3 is CASPGVAGTLYGYTF.

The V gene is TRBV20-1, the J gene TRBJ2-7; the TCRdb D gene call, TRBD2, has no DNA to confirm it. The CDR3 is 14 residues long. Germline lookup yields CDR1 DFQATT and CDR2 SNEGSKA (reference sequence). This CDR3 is CSARRDSSPYEQYF.

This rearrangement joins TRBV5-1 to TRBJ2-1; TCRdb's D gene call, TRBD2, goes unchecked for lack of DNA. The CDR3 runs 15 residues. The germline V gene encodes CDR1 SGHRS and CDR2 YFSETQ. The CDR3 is CASSLASPNVGEQFF.